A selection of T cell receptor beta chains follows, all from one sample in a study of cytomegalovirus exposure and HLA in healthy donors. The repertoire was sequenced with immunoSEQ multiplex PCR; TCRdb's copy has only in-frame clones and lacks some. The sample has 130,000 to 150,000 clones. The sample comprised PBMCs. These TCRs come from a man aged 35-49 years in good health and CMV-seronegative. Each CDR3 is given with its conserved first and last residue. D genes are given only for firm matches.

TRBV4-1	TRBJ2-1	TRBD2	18	TGCGCCAGCAGCCAAGACGCGAGCGGGGGGGGCTCCTACAATGAGCAGTTCTTC	CASSQDASGGGSYNEQFF
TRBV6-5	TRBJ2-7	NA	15	TGTGCCAGCAGCCATACCACGGAGAACGCCTACGAGCAGTACTTC	CASSHTTENAYEQYF
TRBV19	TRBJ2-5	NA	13	TGTGCCAGTGCAGGCCGTCACCAAGAGACCCAGTACTTC	CASAGRHQETQYF
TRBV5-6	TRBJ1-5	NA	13	TGTGCCAGCTTCAGGAGTACCGGAGGGCCCCAGCATTTT	CASFRSTGGPQHF
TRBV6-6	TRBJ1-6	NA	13	TGTGCCAGCAGTTACTCTGAGCAAACACCCCTCCACTTT	CASSYSEQTPLHF
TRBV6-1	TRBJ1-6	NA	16	TGTGCCAGCAGTGAAACAAGGACAGATTATAATTCACCCCTCCACTTT	CASSETRTDYNSPLHF
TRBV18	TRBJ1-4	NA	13	TGTGCCAGCTCACCACTCCTTAATGAAAAACTGTTTTTT	CASSPLLNEKLFF
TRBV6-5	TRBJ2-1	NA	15	TGTGCCAGCAGTTACTCGAGACAGTCCTACAATGAGCAGTTCTTC	CASSYSRQSYNEQFF
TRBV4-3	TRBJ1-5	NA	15	TGCGCCAGCAGCCGACAGATTACTAGCAATCAGCCCCAGCATTTT	CASSRQITSNQPQHF
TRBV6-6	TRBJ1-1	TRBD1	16	TGTGCCAGCAGGTCCACAGGGGGCGGCGTGAACACTGAAGCTTTCTTT	CASRSTGGGVNTEAFF
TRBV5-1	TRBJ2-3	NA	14	TGCGCCAGCAGCTTGCAGGGGGGCCCAGATACGCAGTATTTT	CASSLQGGPDTQYF
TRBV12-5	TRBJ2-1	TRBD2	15	TGTGCTAGTGGTTTGGTACTTGGGAGGGGCAATGAGCAGTTCTTC	CASGLVLGRGNEQFF
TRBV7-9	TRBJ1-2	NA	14	TGTGCCAGCAGCTCAACGTCCAGGGACTATGGCTACACCTTC	CASSSTSRDYGYTF
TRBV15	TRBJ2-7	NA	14	TGTGCCACCAGCAGACAGGGGGGCAGGGGCGAGCAGTACTTC	CATSRQGGRGEQYF
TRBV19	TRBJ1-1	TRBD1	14	TGTGCCAGTAGTATAGAAGGGGGCAACACTGAAGCTTTCTTT	CASSIEGGNTEAFF
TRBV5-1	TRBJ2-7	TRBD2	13	TGCGCCAGCAGCCATGGACTAGGCTACGAGCAGTACTTC	CASSHGLGYEQYF
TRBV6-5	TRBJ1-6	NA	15	TGTGCCAGCAGTTACTCGAGGCCAGGGAAAGAACCCCTCCACTTT	CASSYSRPGKEPLHF
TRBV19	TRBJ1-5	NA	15	TGTGCCAGTAGTATAGTCCTCCAGGGAAATCAGCCCCAGCATTTT	CASSIVLQGNQPQHF
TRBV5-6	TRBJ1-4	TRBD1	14	TGTGCCAGCAGCGCCAGGGGGAGTAGGGAAAAACTGTTTTTT	CASSARGSREKLFF
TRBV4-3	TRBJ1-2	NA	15	TGCGCCAGCAGCCAATCAGGGGCCCTCGGCTATGGCTACACCTTC	CASSQSGALGYGYTF
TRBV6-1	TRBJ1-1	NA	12	TGTGCCAGCAGTGACAGGAACACTGAAGCTTTCTTT	CASSDRNTEAFF
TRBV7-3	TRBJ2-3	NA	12	TGTGCCAGCAGTGAGGGCACAGATACGCAGTATTTT	CASSEGTDTQYF
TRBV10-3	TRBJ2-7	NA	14	TGTGCCATCAGTGACCTAGTCTTCGACTACGAGCAGTACTTC	CAISDLVFDYEQYF
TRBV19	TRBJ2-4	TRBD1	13	TGTGCCAGTCAGGGACAGCTATGGGACATTCAGTACTTC	CASQGQLWDIQYF
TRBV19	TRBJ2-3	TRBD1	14	TGTGCCAGGCCACCGGGACAGGGTACAGATACGCAGTATTTT	CARPPGQGTDTQYF
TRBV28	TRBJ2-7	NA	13	TGTGCCAGCAGCCTCATACAGGGCTACGAGCAGTACTTC	CASSLIQGYEQYF
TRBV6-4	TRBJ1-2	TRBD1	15	TGTGCCAGCAGTGAAAGTCCGGGACAGCTCTATGGCTACACCTTC	CASSESPGQLYGYTF
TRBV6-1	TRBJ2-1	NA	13	TGTGCCAGCGCTAGGGGGGGATACAATGAGCAGTTCTTC	CASARGGYNEQFF
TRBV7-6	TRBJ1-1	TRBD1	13	TGTGCCAGCAGCTTACCAGACAGGGTAACAGCTTTCTTT	CASSLPDRVTAFF
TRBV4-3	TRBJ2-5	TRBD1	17	TGCGCCAGCAGCCAAGGAATCACAGGGGTCGCGGTAGAGACCCAGTACTTC	CASSQGITGVAVETQYF
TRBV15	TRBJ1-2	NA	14	TGTGCCACCAGCAGAGACCTATCCTTGGATGGCTACACCTTC	CATSRDLSLDGYTF
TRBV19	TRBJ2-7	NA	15	TGTGCCAGTAGCCTAACAGTCGCCGGTACATCCGAGCAGTACTTC	CASSLTVAGTSEQYF
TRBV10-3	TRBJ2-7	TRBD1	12	TGTGCCGTACAGGGGGCCTCCTACGAGCAGTACTTC	CAVQGASYEQYF
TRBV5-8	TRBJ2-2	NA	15	TGTGCCAGCAGCTTTGAGGGAACGAACACCGGGGAGCTGTTTTTT	CASSFEGTNTGELFF
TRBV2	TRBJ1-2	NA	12	TGTGCCAGCCGGGGAGGGGTATATGGCTACACCTTC	CASRGGVYGYTF
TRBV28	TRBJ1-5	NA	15	TGTGCCACCTCTAGAGGGTTTTATAGCAATCAGCCCCAGCATTTT	CATSRGFYSNQPQHF
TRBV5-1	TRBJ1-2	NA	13	TGCGCCAGCAGCTTTGACAGCTCCTATGGCTACACCTTC	CASSFDSSYGYTF
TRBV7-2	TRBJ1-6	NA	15	TGTGCCAGCAGCTTAGTGAGCCCCCGACAGGCACCCCTCCACTTT	CASSLVSPRQAPLHF
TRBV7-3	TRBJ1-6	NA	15	TGTGCCAGCAGCTTAACAGGGGCCTATAATTCACCCCTCCACTTT	CASSLTGAYNSPLHF
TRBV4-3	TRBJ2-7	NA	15	TGCGCCAGCAGCCAAGGGTATAGGGGGGGAAACGAGCAGTACTTC	CASSQGYRGGNEQYF
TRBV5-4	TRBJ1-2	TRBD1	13	TGTGCCAGCAGCTTGGAGACAGGGACGGGCTACACCTTC	CASSLETGTGYTF
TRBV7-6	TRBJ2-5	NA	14	TGTGCCAGCAGGAAATACAGGGAGCAAGAGACCCAGTACTTC	CASRKYREQETQYF
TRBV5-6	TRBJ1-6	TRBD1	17	TGTGCCAGCAGCTCCCGGGACAGGGGGCTTTTGAATTCACCCCTCCACTTT	CASSSRDRGLLNSPLHF
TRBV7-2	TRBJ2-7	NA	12	TGTGCCAGCAGCTTAGCCGCGGCAGTCTTATACTTC	CASSLAAAVLYF
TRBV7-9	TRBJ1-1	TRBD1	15	TGTGCCAGCAGCACCTGGACAGGGATGAACACTGAAGCTTTCTTT	CASSTWTGMNTEAFF
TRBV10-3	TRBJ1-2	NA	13	TGTGCCATCAGTGAACCGACAGTTTATGGCTACACCTTC	CAISEPTVYGYTF
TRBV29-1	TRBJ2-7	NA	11	TGCAGCGCCGGCGGGGCCTACGAGCAGTACTTC	CSAGGAYEQYF
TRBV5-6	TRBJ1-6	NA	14	TGTGCCAGCAGCTACGGGGGAGTTTATTCACCCCTCCACTTT	CASSYGGVYSPLHF
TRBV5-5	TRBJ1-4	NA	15	TGTGCCAGCAGCTTGGGAGCTGCAACTAATGAAAAACTGTTTTTT	CASSLGAATNEKLFF
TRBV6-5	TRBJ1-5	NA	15	TGTGCCAGCAGTTACTCACCAGGGACTAATCAGCCCCAGCATTTT	CASSYSPGTNQPQHF
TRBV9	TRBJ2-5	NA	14	TGTGCCAGCAGCCCCCGTAGTCGAATGGAGACCCAGTACTTC	CASSPRSRMETQYF
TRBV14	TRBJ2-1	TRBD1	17	TGTGCCAGCAGCCAAGACTTCTGGGACAGGGGTTACAATGAGCAGTTCTTC	CASSQDFWDRGYNEQFF
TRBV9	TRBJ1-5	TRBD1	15	TGTGCCAGCAGCTTTAGCCGGGACAGGGACCAGCCCCAGCATTTT	CASSFSRDRDQPQHF